This T cell receptor beta chain emerged from a study of long-term antiretroviral therapy in people with HIV. Study information: Samples collected earliest predate the 2015 immediate-ART recommendation by about a decade. General study results and limits: Relative to control repertoires, HIV repertoires exhibited narrower CDR3 length ranges.

About this clone: The target antigen is unknown.

Researchers ran immunoSEQ v3.0 at survey level. Clones were sequenced by immunoSEQ multiplex PCR, and TCRdb holds only the in-frame ones, with some missing. The sample lists around 23,000 clones, more than 75% occurring once. For each donor, at least one pre-ART and at least two post-ART PBMC samples were available. The V gene's germline CDR1 is LNHNV and CDR2 YYDKDF (reference sequence). CDR3 length equals 15 residues. Trimming pared 0 bases from V and 2 bases from J, leaving 11 bases between. The sequence came from a man aged 25-45 years with HIV. This chain connects TRBV15 to TRBJ2-7; D is ambiguous. The material sequenced was unsorted PBMCs, taken 4.4 years after starting antiretroviral therapy. This CDR3 is CATSRDQNSAYEQYF. CDR3 bases: TGTGCCACCAGCAGAGATCAGAATTCCGCCTACGAGCAGTACTTC.